This T cell receptor (beta chain) was obtained from a study of cytomegalovirus exposure and HLA in healthy donors. Use of 60 Vbeta and 13 Jbeta primers characterized the PCR. TCRdb's copy holds only in-frame clones and misses some; the assay was immunoSEQ multiplex PCR. The sample records about 180,000 clones, 81% being singletons. Sequencing was done on a sample of PBMCs. This TCR was recovered from a woman aged 18-29 years in good health and CMV-seropositive.

The CDR3 DNA follows: TGCAGTGCTAGAGATCGCTCCGAGCAGTACTTC. Translation: CSARDRSEQYF. This chain joins TRBV20-1 and TRBJ2-5; D unresolved. Judging by the DNA end, TRBJ2-7 fits better; the J call may be wrong. The CDR3 loop spans 11 amino acids. Germline loops: CDR1 DFQATT, CDR2 SNEGSKA (reference sequence).